This TCR beta chain was recovered during a study of blood T cell repertoires in COVID-19. At the level of the study: There were acute and convalescent COVID-19 samples, and they came from the United States, Italy and Spain.

Data came from immunoSEQ multiplex PCR; TCRdb stores just in-frame clones and leaves some out. The data contain 250,000 or so clones, 80% to 90% of them singletons. The CDR3 spans 15 residues. V was clipped by 0 bases and J by 6 bases; unmatched bases: 5. In germline, CDR1 is MRHNA, CDR2 SNTAGT. Someone with COVID-19 had been met by exposed participants within 2 weeks before study entry. The receptor comes from a woman between 40 and 50 years old who had been exposed to COVID-19. The chain is built from TRBV6-4 and TRBJ2-3, with 8 bases identical to TRBD2. The specimen sequenced was PBMCs or T cells enriched from blood (not recorded which). CDR3 DNA: TGTGCCAGCAGTGACTCCATCGGGAGGGCGGATACGCAGTATTTT. Its translation is CASSDSIGRADTQYF.